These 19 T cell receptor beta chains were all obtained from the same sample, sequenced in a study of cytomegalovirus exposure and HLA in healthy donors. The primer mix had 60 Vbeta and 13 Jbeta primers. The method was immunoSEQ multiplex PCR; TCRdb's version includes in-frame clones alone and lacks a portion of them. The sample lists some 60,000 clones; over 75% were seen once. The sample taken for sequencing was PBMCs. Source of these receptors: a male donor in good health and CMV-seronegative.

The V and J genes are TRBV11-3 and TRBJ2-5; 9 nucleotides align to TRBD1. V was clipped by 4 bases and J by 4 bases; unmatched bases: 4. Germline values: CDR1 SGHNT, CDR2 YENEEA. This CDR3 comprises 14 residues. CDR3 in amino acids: CASSSGTGRETQYF. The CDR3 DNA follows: TGTGCCAGCAGCTCCGGGACAGGGAGAGAGACCCAGTACTTC.

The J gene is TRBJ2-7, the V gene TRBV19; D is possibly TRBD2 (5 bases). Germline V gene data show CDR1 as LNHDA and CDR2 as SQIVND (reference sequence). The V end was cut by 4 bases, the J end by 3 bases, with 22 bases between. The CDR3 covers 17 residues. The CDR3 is CASSNAFTGIQNYEQYF. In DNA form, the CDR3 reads TGTGCCAGTAGTAATGCGTTTACGGGGATTCAAAACTACGAGCAGTACTTC.

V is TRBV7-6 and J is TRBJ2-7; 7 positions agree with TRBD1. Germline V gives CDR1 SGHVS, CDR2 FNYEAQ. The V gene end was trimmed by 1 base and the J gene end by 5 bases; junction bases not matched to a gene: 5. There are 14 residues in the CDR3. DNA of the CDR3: TGTGCCAGCAGCTTAGTAGGGGGCGCCGACGAGCAGTACTTC. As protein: CASSLVGGADEQYF.

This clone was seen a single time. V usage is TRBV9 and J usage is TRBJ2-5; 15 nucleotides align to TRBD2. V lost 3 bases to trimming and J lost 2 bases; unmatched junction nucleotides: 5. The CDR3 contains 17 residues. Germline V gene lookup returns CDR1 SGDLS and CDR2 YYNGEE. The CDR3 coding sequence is TGTGCCAGCAGCGGGGGGACTAGCGGGGGGCATCAAGAGACCCAGTACTTC. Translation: CASSGGTSGGHQETQYF. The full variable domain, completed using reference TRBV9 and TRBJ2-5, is DSGVTQTPKHLITATGQRVTLRCSPRSGDLSVYWYQQSLDQGLQFLIQYYNGEERAKGNILERFSAQQFPDLHSELNLSSLELGDSALYFCASSGGTSGGHQETQYFGPGTRLLVL.

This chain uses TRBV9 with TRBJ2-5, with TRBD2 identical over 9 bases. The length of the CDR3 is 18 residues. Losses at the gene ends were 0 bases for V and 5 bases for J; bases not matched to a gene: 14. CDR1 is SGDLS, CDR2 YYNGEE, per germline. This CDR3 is CASSVDLGTSFNSETQYF. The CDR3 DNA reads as TGTGCCAGCAGCGTAGATCTTGGGACTAGCTTTAACTCGGAGACCCAGTACTTC.

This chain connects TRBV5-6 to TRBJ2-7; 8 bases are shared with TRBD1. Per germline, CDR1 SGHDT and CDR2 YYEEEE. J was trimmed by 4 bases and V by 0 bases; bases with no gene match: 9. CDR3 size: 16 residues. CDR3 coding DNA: TGTGCCAGCAGCTTGGTAGGTCAGGGGGCTGGGTACGAGCAGTACTTC. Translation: CASSLVGQGAGYEQYF.

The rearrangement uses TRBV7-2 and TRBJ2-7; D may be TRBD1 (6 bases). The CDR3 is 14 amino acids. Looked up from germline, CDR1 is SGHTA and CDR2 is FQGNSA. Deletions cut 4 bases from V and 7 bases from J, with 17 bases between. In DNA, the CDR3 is TGTGCCAGCAGCTCGAAACAGGGTAAAGAGGAGCAGTACTTC. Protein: CASSSKQGKEEQYF.

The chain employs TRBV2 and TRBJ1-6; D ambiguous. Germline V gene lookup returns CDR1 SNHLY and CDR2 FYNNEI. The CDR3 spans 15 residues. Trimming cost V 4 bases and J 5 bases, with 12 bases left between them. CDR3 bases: TGTGCCAGCAGTGTTACGACTGGAGATAATTCACCCCTCCACTTT. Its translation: CASSVTTGDNSPLHF. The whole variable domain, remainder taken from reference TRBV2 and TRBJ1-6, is EPEVTQTPSHQVTQMGQEVILRCVPISNHLYFYWYRQILGQKVEFLVSFYNNEISEKSEIFDDQFSVERPDGSNFTLKIRSTKLEDSAMYFCASSVTTGDNSPLHFGNGTRLTVT.

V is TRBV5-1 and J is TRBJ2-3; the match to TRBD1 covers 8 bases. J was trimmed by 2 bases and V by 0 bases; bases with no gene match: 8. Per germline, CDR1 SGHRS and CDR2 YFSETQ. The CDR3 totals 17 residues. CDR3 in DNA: TGCGCCAGCAGCTTGGGGCAAGGGACAGGTCCCACAGATACGCAGTATTTT. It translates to CASSLGQGTGPTDTQYF.

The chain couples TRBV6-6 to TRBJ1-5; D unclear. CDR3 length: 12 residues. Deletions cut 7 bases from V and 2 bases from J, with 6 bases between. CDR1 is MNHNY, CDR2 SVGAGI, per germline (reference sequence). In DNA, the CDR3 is TGTGCCAGCACAGTTCGCAATCAGCCCCAGCATTTT. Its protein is CASTVRNQPQHF.

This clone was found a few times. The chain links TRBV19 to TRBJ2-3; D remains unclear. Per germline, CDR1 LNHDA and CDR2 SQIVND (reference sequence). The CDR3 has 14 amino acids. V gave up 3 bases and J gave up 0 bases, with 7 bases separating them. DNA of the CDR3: TGTGCCAGTAGTATCACAGCTAGCACAGATACGCAGTATTTT. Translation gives CASSITASTDTQYF. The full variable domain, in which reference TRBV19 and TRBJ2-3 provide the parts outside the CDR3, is DGGITQSPKYLFRKEGQNVTLSCEQNLNHDAMYWYRQDPGQGLRLIYYSQIVNDFQKGDIAEGYSVSREKKESFPLTVTSAQKNPTAFYLCASSITASTDTQYFGPGTRLTVL.

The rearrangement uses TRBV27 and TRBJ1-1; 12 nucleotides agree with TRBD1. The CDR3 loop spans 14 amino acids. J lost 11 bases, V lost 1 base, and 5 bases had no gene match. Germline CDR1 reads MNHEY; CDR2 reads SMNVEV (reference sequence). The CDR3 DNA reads TGTGCCAGCAGTTTATGGGGACAGGGGGCTTCTGCTTTCTTT. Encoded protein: CASSLWGQGASAFF.

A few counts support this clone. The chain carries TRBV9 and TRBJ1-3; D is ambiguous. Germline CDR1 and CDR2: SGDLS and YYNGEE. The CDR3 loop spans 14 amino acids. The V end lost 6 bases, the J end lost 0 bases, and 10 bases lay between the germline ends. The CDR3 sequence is CASTHSISGNTIYF. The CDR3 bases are TGTGCCAGCACCCACTCGATCTCTGGAAACACCATATATTTT.

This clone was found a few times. The CDR3 coding sequence is TGCGCCAGCAGCTTGGCCACGGGACTAGCGGGGGGATTCTCCTACGAGCAGTACTTC. Translated: CASSLATGLAGGFSYEQYF. The V gene is TRBV5-1, the J gene TRBJ2-7; 15 positions match TRBD2. CDR3 length equals 19 residues. The J segment lost 0 bases and the V segment lost 0 bases, leaving 7 bases of the junction unmatched. Germline V gene sequence: CDR1 SGHRS, CDR2 YFSETQ. Combining the CDR3 with reference TRBV5-1 and TRBJ2-7 gives the whole variable domain KAGVTQTPRYLIKTRGQQVTLSCSPISGHRSVSWYQQTPGQGLQFLFEYFSETQRNKGNFPGRFSGRQFSNSRSEMNVSTLELGDSALYLCASSLATGLAGGFSYEQYFGPGTRLTVT.

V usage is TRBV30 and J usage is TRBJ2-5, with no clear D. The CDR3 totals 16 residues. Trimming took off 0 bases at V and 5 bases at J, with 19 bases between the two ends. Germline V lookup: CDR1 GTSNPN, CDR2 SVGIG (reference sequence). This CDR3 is CAWSVAVVSAWETQYF. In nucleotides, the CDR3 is TGTGCCTGGAGTGTAGCAGTGGTGTCAGCGTGGGAGACCCAGTACTTC.

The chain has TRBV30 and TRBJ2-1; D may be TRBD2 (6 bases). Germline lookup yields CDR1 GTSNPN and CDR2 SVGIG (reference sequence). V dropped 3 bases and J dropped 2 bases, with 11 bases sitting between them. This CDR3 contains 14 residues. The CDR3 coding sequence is TGTGCCTGGAGCGGGGACTTCACCTACAATGAGCAGTTCTTC. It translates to CAWSGDFTYNEQFF.

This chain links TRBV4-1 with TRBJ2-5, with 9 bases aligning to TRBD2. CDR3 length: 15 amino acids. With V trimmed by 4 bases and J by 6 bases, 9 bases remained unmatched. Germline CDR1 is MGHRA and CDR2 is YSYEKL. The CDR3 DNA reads TGCGCCAGCAGCCTGCCTCTAGCGGGGCTGAAGACCCAGTACTTC. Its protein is CASSLPLAGLKTQYF.

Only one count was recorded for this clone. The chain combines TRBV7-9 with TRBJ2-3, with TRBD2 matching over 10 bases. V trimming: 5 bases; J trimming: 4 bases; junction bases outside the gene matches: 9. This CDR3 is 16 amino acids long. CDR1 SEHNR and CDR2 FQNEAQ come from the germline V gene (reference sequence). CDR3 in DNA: TGTGCCAGCAGCCAAAGAGCGGGGGGGCTGCCAGATACGCAGTATTTT. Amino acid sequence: CASSQRAGGLPDTQYF.

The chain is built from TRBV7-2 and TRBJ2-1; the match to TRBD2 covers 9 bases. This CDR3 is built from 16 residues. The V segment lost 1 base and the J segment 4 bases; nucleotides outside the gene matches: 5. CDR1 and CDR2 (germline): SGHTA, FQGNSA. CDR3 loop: CASSLDGGGVYNEQFF. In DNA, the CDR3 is TGTGCCAGCAGCTTAGATGGCGGGGGGGTTTACAATGAGCAGTTCTTC.